The 10 T cell receptor beta chains listed next were all sequenced from one sample in a study of cytomegalovirus exposure and HLA in healthy donors. This PCR relied on a set of 60 Vbeta primers and 13 Jbeta primers. Data came from immunoSEQ multiplex PCR; TCRdb stores just in-frame clones and leaves some out. In the table there are 100,000 to 150,000 clones, 77% of which are singletons. The specimen was PBMCs. The receptors derive from a woman aged 40 to 50 in good health and CMV-seropositive.

Only a few counts were recorded for this clone. The chain employs TRBV5-1 and TRBJ2-3, with D possibly matching TRBD2 (5 bases). V lost 1 base and J lost 3, with 12 bases in between. Germline-derived CDR1 and CDR2 are SGHRS and YFSETQ. The CDR3 totals 15 residues. This CDR3 is CASSLREPLTDTQYF. CDR3 nucleotide sequence: TGCGCCAGCAGCTTGAGGGAGCCCCTTACAGATACGCAGTATTTT.

The V call is TRBV30, the J call TRBJ2-7; a weak D match, TRBD1 (6 bases). Germline lookup yields CDR1 GTSNPN and CDR2 SVGIG (reference sequence). The CDR3 has 13 amino acids. With 0 bases removed from V and 2 bases from J, the gap between germline ends came to 8 bases. The CDR3 here is CAWSVGTTYEQYF. The CDR3 DNA reads as TGTGCCTGGAGTGTAGGGACAACCTACGAGCAGTACTTC.

CDR3 protein: CASSSLPGLAGDQQFF. The CDR3 region has the DNA TGCGCCAGCAGCTCACTCCCCGGACTAGCGGGAGACCAGCAGTTCTTC. The genes are TRBV4-1 and TRBJ2-1, with 13 bases fitting TRBD2. V was pared by 5 bases and J by 11 bases, with 12 bases of the junction left unmatched. The CDR3 covers 16 residues. Germline values: CDR1 MGHRA, CDR2 YSYEKL.

The rearrangement joins TRBV9 to TRBJ1-1; D unresolved. V lost 4 bases and J lost 3, with 7 bases in between. Germline CDR1 is SGDLS and CDR2 is YYNGEE. The length of the CDR3 is 12 residues. CDR3 sequence: CASSSQYTEAFF. CDR3 DNA sequence: TGTGCCAGCAGCAGCCAATACACTGAAGCTTTCTTT.

The J gene is TRBJ2-2, the V gene TRBV5-1, with a tentative D call TRBD1 (6 bases). The V gene lost 4 bases and the J gene lost 1 base, with 14 bases spanning the gap. The CDR3 sequence is 16 residues long. The germline gives CDR1 SGHRS, CDR2 YFSETQ. As DNA, the CDR3 is TGCGCCAGCAGCATGCAGACAGGCGAGAACACCGGGGAGCTGTTTTTT. Residues: CASSMQTGENTGELFF.

There are a few counts of this clone. V gene TRBV7-9 combines with J gene TRBJ1-2; D is perhaps TRBD1 (6 bases). This CDR3 has 16 amino acids. CDR1 is SEHNR, CDR2 FQNEAQ, per germline (reference sequence). The V end was cut by 5 bases, the J end by 5 bases, with 21 bases between. The CDR3 nucleotides read TGTGCCAGCAGCACCAAGCGCGGGGGGGGCGGGTATGGCTACACCTTC. Translated, it gives CASSTKRGGGGYGYTF.

The genes are TRBV6-1 and TRBJ2-1; D perhaps matches TRBD2 (6 bases). CDR3 size: 13 residues. Germline-derived CDR1 and CDR2 are MNHNS and SASEGT. In DNA, the CDR3 is TGTGCTACTAAATTAGGGACTTACAATGAGCAGTTCTTC. It codes for CATKLGTYNEQFF.

The chain has TRBV5-1 and TRBJ2-7; the match to TRBD2 covers 10 bases. CDR1 and CDR2 (germline): SGHRS, YFSETQ. There are 14 residues in the CDR3. V lost 0 bases, J lost 3 bases, and 0 bases stayed unmatched. CDR3 bases: TGCGCCAGCAGCTTGGCTAGCGGGAGCTACGAGCAGTACTTC. Amino acids: CASSLASGSYEQYF.

The chain combines TRBV27 with TRBJ2-7; TRBD2 matches at 8 bases. The J segment lost 6 bases and the V segment lost 5 bases, leaving 18 bases of the junction unmatched. The CDR3 runs to 17 residues. CDR1 is MNHEY, CDR2 SMNVEV, per germline (reference sequence). CDR3 sequence (DNA): TGTGCCAGCAGTCCCCCAAGAGGGCGGGAGGCTTACAGCGAGCAGTACTTC. This translates into CASSPPRGREAYSEQYF.

The chain carries TRBV2 and TRBJ1-4; weak D call: TRBD1 (6 bases). V shed 5 bases and J shed 5 bases, with 15 bases lying between them. Germline CDR1 is SNHLY and CDR2 is FYNNEI. The CDR3 is 15 residues long. The CDR3 coding sequence is TGTGCCAGCAGTACTACCAGGGGCCCAAATGAAAAACTGTTTTTT. This gives the protein CASSTTRGPNEKLFF.